This section outlines one TCR beta chain sequence together with its context. This entry comes from a study of shared clonotypes between healthy human individuals. Trimming took off 1 base at V and 6 bases at J, with 13 bases between the two ends. Germline V gene data show CDR1 as MGHDK and CDR2 as SYGVNS. The CDR3 extends over 15 amino acids. Libraries were prepared by immunoSEQ multiplex PCR; TCRdb keeps only in-frame clonotypes and omits some of them. The sample includes about 2.3 million clones, 85% to 95% of them seen just once. Sample: naive CD4+ T cells from PBMCs. Subset denoted: CD45RA+ positively selected. The chain carries TRBV25-1 and TRBJ2-1; D is possibly TRBD1 (6 bases). This sequence originates from a man aged 18 to 29 in good health. Some clones in this sample may be carry-over from other donors' samples. The CDR3 DNA follows: TGTGCCAGCAGTGAATCAACAGGGTACGGCAATGAGCAGTTCTTC. It translates to CASSESTGYGNEQFF.